Following are 3 T cell receptor beta chains from one sample sequenced in a study of vaccination effects on CD4 cells after COVID-19. CD4+ T cells were isolated after less than 13 days of culture. Their target antigens are unknown. Sequenced by immunoSEQ multiplex PCR; TCRdb stores in-frame clones only, minus some. The sample includes more than 60,000 clones, approximately 70% seen only once; the top ten take approximately 22%. Sequencing used CD4+ T cells from PBMCs cultured without peptide, obtained before COVID-19 vaccination. These receptors all stem from a human donor who had a prior SARS-CoV-2 infection.

J is TRBJ2-7 and V is TRBV5-1; possibly TRBD1 for D (5 bases). V lost 3 bases to trimming and J lost 7 bases, with 35 bases between them. Germline-derived CDR1 and CDR2 are SGHRS and YFSETQ. The CDR3 sequence is 20 residues long. CDR3 sequence reads: CASSSNPQTGSSRTKVEQYF. The DNA of the CDR3 is TGCGCCAGCAGCTCAAACCCGCAAACAGGTAGCAGTCGTACGAAGGTTGAGCAGTACTTC. Based on the CDR3 plus reference TRBV5-1 and TRBJ2-7, the full variable domain is KAGVTQTPRYLIKTRGQQVTLSCSPISGHRSVSWYQQTPGQGLQFLFEYFSETQRNKGNFPGRFSGRQFSNSRSEMNVSTLELGDSALYLCASSSNPQTGSSRTKVEQYFGPGTRLTVT.

This clone was observed a handful of times. The chain links TRBV2 to TRBJ1-2; D not certain. Germline values: CDR1 SNHLY, CDR2 FYNNEI. This CDR3 comprises 12 residues. V was trimmed by 7 bases and J by 3 bases, leaving 9 bases between them. The CDR3 loop reads CASKESDYGYTF. As DNA, the CDR3 is TGTGCCAGCAAGGAGTCGGACTATGGCTACACCTTC.

V usage is TRBV5-6 and J usage is TRBJ2-7; 7 nucleotides agree with TRBD2. Germline lookup yields CDR1 SGHDT and CDR2 YYEEEE. J gave up 9 bases and V 2 bases, and 8 bases lay outside the gene matches. The CDR3 is made up of 13 amino acids. The DNA of the CDR3 is TGTGCCAGCAGCTTTGGAACTAGCGAGGTGCAGTACTTC. This translates into CASSFGTSEVQYF.